The rows below give T cell receptor beta chains drawn from one sample of a study of Ad26.COV2.S vaccination and SARS-CoV-2 variants. TCRdb's copy holds only in-frame clones and misses some; the assay was immunoSEQ multiplex PCR. The table lists some 290,000 clones, about 82% of them singletons. This specimen was peripheral blood, taken in a trial of Ad26.COV2.S vaccine versus placebo. The origin of the receptors is a person between 18 and 65 years old who received the Ad26.COV2.S COVID-19 vaccine or a placebo. Each CDR3 is given with its conserved first and last residue. Clone size is not always given. Where it is, it says once, few, many or a class for expanded clones.

V,length,J,size,CDR3
TRBV6-6,12,TRBJ2-4,-,CASSYGQELQYF
TRBV10-3,13,TRBJ1-2,-,CAISESEGRGYTF
TRBV7-6,14,TRBJ2-5,-,CASSHRDVVETQYF
TRBV6-5,14,TRBJ2-2,-,CASSQQPPAGELFF
TRBV7-2,15,TRBJ1-4,-,CASSSWSTTNEKLFF
TRBV6-5,15,TRBJ1-1,-,CASRGDRGARIEAFF
TRBV10-1,13,TRBJ1-2,once,CASRRTGIDGYTF
TRBV6-5,15,TRBJ1-3,-,CASSLGRLSGNTIYF
TRBV4-2,14,TRBJ2-3,once,CASSRGVRTDTQYF
TRBV5-1,13,TRBJ2-7,-,CASSFLGAYEQYF
TRBV5-8,17,TRBJ1-3,few,CASTPAGQHPAGNTIYF
TRBV2,12,TRBJ2-2,few,CASRREGGELFF
TRBV7-2,15,TRBJ2-1,once,CASSSGTARYNEQFF
TRBV6-6,15,TRBJ2-7,-,CASSYPAGIVYEQYF
TRBV25-1,14,TRBJ2-5,-,CASSGGGHFETQYF
TRBV4-1,14,TRBJ1-5,-,CASSRRTGDQPQHF
TRBV30,12,TRBJ2-5,-,CAWTGLQETQYF
TRBV29-1,17,TRBJ2-1,-,CSVEEGTSGGLYNEQFF
TRBV2,16,TRBJ1-1,-,CASSGTGGRVNTEAFF
TRBV4-2,16,TRBJ1-3,-,CASSQDLRVSGNTIYF
TRBV5-1,14,TRBJ1-1,once,CASSLWGGNTEAFF
TRBV3-1/TRBV3-2,18,TRBJ1-1,-,CASSSRNTGGFGNTEAFF
TRBV6-5,15,TRBJ2-7,-,CASSRQGLSSYEQYF
TRBV12-3/TRBV12-4,12,TRBJ1-1,-,CASSLGPTRAFF
TRBV5-5,12,TRBJ2-5,once,CASSRTLETQYF
TRBV5-4,14,TRBJ1-1,-,CASRLDRVNTEAFF
TRBV6-6,15,TRBJ2-5,-,CASRLLTGPGQTQYF
TRBV10-3,19,TRBJ2-2,-,CAISENLGLAGLGAGELFF
TRBV3-1/TRBV3-2,14,TRBJ1-1,-,CASSPRDRAAEAFF
TRBV5-1,17,TRBJ1-3,-,CASSHRETGGGGNTIYF
TRBV5-1,15,TRBJ2-1,-,CASSLRLADLSEQFF
TRBV19,18,TRBJ2-6,once,CASSLYPGQGSGANVLTF
TRBV5-6,16,TRBJ1-6,-,CASTDTQGRGGSPLHF
TRBV19,14,TRBJ1-5,-,CASSRSDRKGGRHF
TRBV5-1,13,TRBJ1-6,-,CASSLSWVSPLHF
TRBV10-3,15,TRBJ1-5,-,CAISEDRGTTSPQHF
TRBV27,13,TRBJ2-1,-,CASSLAGRNEQFF
TRBV3-1/TRBV3-2,15,TRBJ2-3,-,CASSQFGGATDTQYF
TRBV19,15,TRBJ1-6,few,CASSVGDSYNSPLHF
TRBV14,13,TRBJ2-2,-,CASRGANTGELFF
TRBV12-3/TRBV12-4,13,TRBJ2-1,-,CASSLGLSNEQFF
TRBV11-2,13,TRBJ2-5,-,CASSQRHQETQYF